The 24 T cell receptor beta chains below come from one sample, sequenced in a study of blood T cell repertoires in COVID-19. Method: immunoSEQ multiplex PCR; TCRdb's copy keeps in-frame clones and lacks some. The table has 100,000 or so clones, 85% seen once. Material for sequencing was peripheral blood. Receptors originate from a human donor in a cohort sampled during active COVID-19.

The CDR3 spells CASSLVQVNTGELFF. The CDR3 nucleotides are TGTGCCAGCAGCTTAGTCCAGGTGAACACCGGGGAGCTGTTTTTT. The chain recombines TRBV7-8 with TRBJ2-2; D gene uncertain. The CDR3 has 15 amino acids. Trimming took off 1 base at V and 1 base at J, with 7 bases between the two ends. Germline CDR1 is SGHVS and CDR2 is FQNEAQ.

V and J are TRBV15 and TRBJ1-1; no clear D. The CDR3 totals 12 residues. V shed 0 bases and J shed 7 bases, with 6 bases lying between them. Germline V gives CDR1 LNHNV, CDR2 YYDKDF (reference sequence). CDR3 in DNA: TGTGCCACCAGCAGAGATATCAGTGAAGCTTTCTTT. Protein: CATSRDISEAFF.

V usage is TRBV5-4 and J usage is TRBJ2-6; D perhaps matches TRBD1 (6 bases). V was shortened by 4 bases and J by 0 bases, with 11 bases between the two germline ends. CDR1 is SGHNT, CDR2 YYREEE, per germline (reference sequence). This CDR3 has 16 residues. The CDR3 reads CASSLTTGSGANVLTF. In DNA, the CDR3 is TGTGCCAGCAGCCTGACGACAGGCTCTGGGGCCAACGTCCTGACTTTC.

The V and J genes are TRBV6-5 and TRBJ1-6; TRBD1 matches at 7 bases. The CDR3 extends over 13 amino acids. Trimming cost V 6 bases and J 8 bases; bases outside gene matches: 4. From germline, CDR1 is MNHEY and CDR2 SVGAGI. The CDR3 loop reads CASRTTGDSPLHF. For the CDR3, the DNA is TGTGCCAGCAGGACAACAGGGGATTCACCCCTCCACTTT.

The V gene is TRBV3-1 (or the pseudogene TRBV3-2), the J gene TRBJ1-2; D not resolved. From germline, CDR1 is LGHDT and CDR2 YNNKEL (reference sequence). Trimming took off 1 base at V and 6 bases at J, with 9 bases between the two ends. The CDR3 is 13 amino acids. As DNA, the CDR3 is TGTGCCAGCAGCCAAGGGGGAGAAAATGGCTACACCTTC. It translates to CASSQGGENGYTF.

V gene TRBV6-2 or TRBV6-3 combines with J gene TRBJ2-1, with D perhaps TRBD2 (5 bases). The V end lost 0 bases, the J end lost 5 bases, and 20 bases lay between the germline ends. Germline values: CDR1 MNHEY, CDR2 SVGEGT. This CDR3 comprises 18 residues. For the CDR3, the DNA is TGTGCCAGCAGTTACTCGAGTAAGGCGACTACTGAAGACAATGAGCAGTTCTTC. It translates to CASSYSSKATTEDNEQFF.

V and J are TRBV12-3 or TRBV12-4 and TRBJ1-3; no reliable D call. With 7 bases removed from V and 2 bases from J, the gap between germline ends came to 9 bases. This CDR3 spans 13 amino acids. The chain's CDR3 is CASMGSPGNTIYF. In nucleotides, the CDR3 is TGTGCCAGCATGGGGAGTCCTGGAAACACCATATATTTT.

CDR3 region: CASSLLASSYNEQFF. The CDR3 nucleotides are TGTGCCAGCAGCTTGCTAGCTAGCTCCTACAATGAGCAGTTCTTC. This chain uses TRBV5-5 with TRBJ2-1; the D gene is possibly TRBD2 (5 bases). V lost 1 base and J lost 0, with 8 bases in between. The CDR3 loop spans 15 amino acids. The germline gives CDR1 SGHKS, CDR2 YYEKEE (reference sequence).

The chain uses TRBV6-6 and TRBJ2-5; perhaps TRBD1 as D (5 bases). CDR1 and CDR2 (germline): MNHNY, SVGAGI (reference sequence). V gave up 6 bases and J gave up 2 bases, with 10 bases separating them. The CDR3 loop spans 13 amino acids. CDR3 protein: CASSPPGQETQYF. In nucleotides, the CDR3 is TGTGCCAGCAGCCCGCCAGGGCAAGAGACCCAGTACTTC.

The V and J genes are TRBV9 and TRBJ2-5, with TRBD2 matching over 8 bases. V shed 0 bases and J 1 base; nucleotides not matched to a gene: 8. CDR3 size: 17 residues. Germline V CDR1 and CDR2: SGDLS, YYNGEE. CDR3 residues: CASSVAPLADFQETQYF. For the CDR3, the DNA is TGTGCCAGCAGCGTAGCCCCACTAGCGGACTTCCAAGAGACCCAGTACTTC.

The chain recombines TRBV6-6 with TRBJ2-3; 7 nucleotides match TRBD2. Germline V gene lookup returns CDR1 MNHNY and CDR2 SVGAGI (reference sequence). The CDR3 runs to 14 residues. The ends lost 8 bases at V and 2 bases at J; junction bases unmatched: 7. This CDR3 is CASLQAGVTDTQYF. In DNA, the CDR3 is TGTGCCAGCTTGCAGGCGGGAGTCACAGATACGCAGTATTTT.

The chain couples TRBV28 to TRBJ2-5, with D perhaps matching TRBD1 (5 bases). Trimming cost V 5 bases and J 1 base, with 11 bases left between them. Per germline, CDR1 MDHEN and CDR2 SYDVKM. The CDR3 spans 14 residues. DNA of the CDR3: TGTGCCAGCAGTGCAGCAGGGTCCCAAGAGACCCAGTACTTC. Translating it yields CASSAAGSQETQYF.

The chain employs TRBV19 and TRBJ1-1, with D unclear. This CDR3 comprises 12 residues. V was pared by 6 bases and J by 10 bases, with 15 bases between. Per the germline V gene, CDR1 is LNHDA and CDR2 is SQIVND (reference sequence). As DNA, the CDR3 is TGTGCCAGTAGGGTCGATGGGAGAGGAGCTTTCTTT. This encodes CASRVDGRGAFF.

V gene TRBV11-2 combines with J gene TRBJ2-7, with TRBD2 identical over 7 bases. CDR1 is SGHAT and CDR2 is FQNNGV in the germline V gene. V lost 3 bases and J lost 1; bases outside the gene matches: 6. The CDR3 totals 15 residues. CDR3 in amino acids: CASSFDGLGSYEQYF. Here the CDR3 DNA reads TGTGCCAGCAGCTTCGACGGACTAGGGTCCTACGAGCAGTACTTC.

The chain employs TRBV18 and TRBJ2-1; 10 nucleotides agree with TRBD1. This CDR3 has 15 residues. With 5 bases clipped from V and 4 bases from J, the junction kept 5 bases outside the gene matches. CDR1 and CDR2 (germline): KGHSH, LQKENI. CDR3 DNA sequence: TGTGCCAGCTCAAAGGGACAGGGGTTATACAATGAGCAGTTCTTC. It specifies CASSKGQGLYNEQFF.

Comment on this clone: Other nucleotide sequences in the sample specify the same CDR3. This chain connects TRBV7-2 to TRBJ2-1; no clear D. The CDR3 length is 15 residues. The V gene lost 1 base and the J gene lost 0 bases, with 7 bases spanning the gap. Per the germline V gene, CDR1 is SGHTA and CDR2 is FQGNSA. CDR3 loop: CASSLGPSSYNEQFF. The CDR3 DNA follows: TGTGCCAGCAGCTTAGGGCCAAGCTCCTACAATGAGCAGTTCTTC. Full variable domain (rest looked up from reference TRBV7-2 and TRBJ2-1): GAGVSQSPSNKVTEKGKDVELRCDPISGHTALYWYRQSLGQGLEFLIYFQGNSAPDKSGLPSDRFSAERTGGSVSTLTIQRTQQEDSAVYLCASSLGPSSYNEQFFGPGTRLTVL.

The chain recombines TRBV7-9 with TRBJ2-1; TRBD1 matches at 10 bases. V shed 5 bases, J shed 10 bases, and the junction held 8 bases outside the gene matches. The CDR3 consists of 14 residues. In germline, CDR1 is SEHNR, CDR2 FQNEAQ (reference sequence). CDR3 nucleotide sequence: TGTGCCAGCAGCCCGGGACAGGGGATTAACGAGCAGTTCTTC. Amino acid sequence: CASSPGQGINEQFF.

The V call is TRBV9, the J call TRBJ1-6; possible D gene TRBD1, 6 bases. CDR1 and CDR2 from the germline V gene are SGDLS and YYNGEE. The CDR3 extends over 14 amino acids. The V end was cut by 2 bases, the J end by 5 bases, with 8 bases between. The CDR3 bases are TGTGCCAGCAGCGTCGGACAGCATAATTCACCCCTCCACTTT. Translation: CASSVGQHNSPLHF.

This clone was observed a handful of times. The V and J genes are TRBV20-1 and TRBJ1-2; D is perhaps TRBD1 (5 bases). Per the germline V gene, CDR1 is DFQATT and CDR2 is SNEGSKA (reference sequence). This CDR3 comprises 14 residues. Trimming took off 5 bases at V and 6 bases at J, with 19 bases between the two ends. This chain's CDR3 is CSARVEGRRNGYTF. In nucleotides, the CDR3 is TGCAGTGCTCGTGTGGAGGGGCGGAGGAATGGCTACACCTTC.

The J gene is TRBJ2-7, the V gene TRBV7-9; D perhaps matches TRBD1 (6 bases). V was pared by 2 bases and J by 2 bases, with 16 bases between. Germline assignment: CDR1 SEHNR and CDR2 FQNEAQ (reference sequence). The CDR3 runs to 16 residues. DNA for the CDR3: TGTGCCAGCAGCTTAAATACAGGGCACAGGCCCTACGAGCAGTACTTC. Encoded protein: CASSLNTGHRPYEQYF.

The V call is TRBV5-1, the J call TRBJ2-3; 9 bases are shared with TRBD2. Germline CDR1 and CDR2: SGHRS and YFSETQ. The CDR3 has 15 amino acids. V gave up 4 bases and J gave up 6 bases; unmatched junction bases: 9. The CDR3 sequence: CASSLPAGGVDTQYF. CDR3 sequence (DNA): TGCGCCAGCAGCCTTCCAGCGGGGGGCGTGGATACGCAGTATTTT.

The V gene is TRBV5-1, the J gene TRBJ2-5; D ambiguous. The CDR3 length is 13 residues. The germline V and J ends were trimmed by 2 bases and 1 base, with 6 bases remaining between them. Germline CDR1 reads SGHRS; CDR2 reads YFSETQ. For the CDR3, the DNA is TGCGCCAGCAGCTTTCAGGTCCAAGAGACCCAGTACTTC. Translation: CASSFQVQETQYF.

The chain couples TRBV5-1 to TRBJ1-4; maybe TRBD1 (5 bases). V lost 0 bases to trimming and J lost 5 bases, with 8 bases between them. The germline gives CDR1 SGHRS, CDR2 YFSETQ. CDR3 size: 14 residues. In nucleotides, the CDR3 is TGCGCCAGCAGCTTGGGTGACAGAAATGAAAAACTGTTTTTT. As protein: CASSLGDRNEKLFF.

The V call is TRBV3-1 (or the pseudogene TRBV3-2), the J call TRBJ2-7, with TRBD2 matching over 11 bases. The V gene end was trimmed by 6 bases and the J gene end by 4 bases; junction bases not matched to a gene: 5. This CDR3 contains 14 residues. CDR1 and CDR2 (germline): LGHDT, YNNKEL (reference sequence). The CDR3 spells CASRLTSGNYEQYF. Here the CDR3 DNA reads TGTGCCAGCAGACTGACTAGCGGGAATTACGAGCAGTACTTC.